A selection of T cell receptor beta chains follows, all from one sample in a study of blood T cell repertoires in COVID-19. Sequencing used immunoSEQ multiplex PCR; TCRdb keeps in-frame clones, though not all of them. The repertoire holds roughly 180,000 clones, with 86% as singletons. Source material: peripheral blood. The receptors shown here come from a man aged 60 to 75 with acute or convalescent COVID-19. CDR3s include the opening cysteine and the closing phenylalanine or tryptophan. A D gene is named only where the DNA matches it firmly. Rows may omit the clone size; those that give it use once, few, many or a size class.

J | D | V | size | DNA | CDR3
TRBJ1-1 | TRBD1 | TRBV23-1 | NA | TGCGCCAGCCCCCCGGGACAGGGCACTGAAGCTTTCTTT | CASPPGQGTEAFF
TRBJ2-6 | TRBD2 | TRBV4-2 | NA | TGTGCCAGCAGCCCCGAAGGAGCGGGGGGACTCGGGGCCAACGTCCTGACTTTC | CASSPEGAGGLGANVLTF
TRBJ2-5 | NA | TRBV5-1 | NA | TGCGCCAGCAGCGTGCGGGACTTCCAAGAGACCCAGTACTTC | CASSVRDFQETQYF
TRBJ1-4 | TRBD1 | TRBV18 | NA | TGTGCCAGCTCAGCCCAGGGGGTTGCAACTAATGAAAAACTGTTTTTT | CASSAQGVATNEKLFF
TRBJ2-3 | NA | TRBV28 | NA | TGTGCCAGCAGTCCCTACTACACGCAGTATTTT | CASSPYYTQYF
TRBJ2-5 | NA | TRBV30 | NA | TGTGCCTGGAGGATTGCGGCGGAGACCCAGTACTTC | CAWRIAAETQYF
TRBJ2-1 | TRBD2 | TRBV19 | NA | TGTGCCAGTAGTACAAGACTAGCGGGAGTTTATAGGGGCAATGAGCAGTTCTTC | CASSTRLAGVYRGNEQFF
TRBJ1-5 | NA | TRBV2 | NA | TGTGCCAGCAGTGATCGGACAGCCGGGGCTCAGCCCCAGCATTTT | CASSDRTAGAQPQHF
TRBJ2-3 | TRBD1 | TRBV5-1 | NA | TGCGCCAGCAGCTCTCTTCAAGGACAGGGCACAGATACGCAGTATTTT | CASSSLQGQGTDTQYF
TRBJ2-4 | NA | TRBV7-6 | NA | TGTGCCAGCAGCTTTAGTCCTTGGAGGGATGGAAACATTCAGTACTTC | CASSFSPWRDGNIQYF
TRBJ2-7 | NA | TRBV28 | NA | TGTGCCAGCAGTTTATCCTTGGGTCTTGGGTCCCTGGGCCACGAGCAGTACTTC | CASSLSLGLGSLGHEQYF
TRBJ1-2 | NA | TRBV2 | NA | TGTGCCAGCACCCGGGAGTATGGCTACACCTTC | CASTREYGYTF
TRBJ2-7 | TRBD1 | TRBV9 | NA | TGTGCCAGCAGCGCCCAGGGACAGTCCGGCGAGCAGTACTTC | CASSAQGQSGEQYF
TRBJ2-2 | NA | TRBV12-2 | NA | TGTGCAAGTCGCTTAGAGGGAGCTAGCGGGGAGCTGTTTTTT | CASRLEGASGELFF
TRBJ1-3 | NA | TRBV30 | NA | TGTGCCTGGAGTGTACGGCGCGGAGGGAACTCTGGAAACACCATATATTTT | CAWSVRRGGNSGNTIYF
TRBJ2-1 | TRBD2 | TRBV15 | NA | TGTGCCACCAGCGGACTAGCGGTGAGGGGGAATGAGCAGTTCTTC | CATSGLAVRGNEQFF
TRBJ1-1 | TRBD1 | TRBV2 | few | TGTGCCAGCAGCGTAGGGGGCGACGAAGCTTTCTTT | CASSVGGDEAFF
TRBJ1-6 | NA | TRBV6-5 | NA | TGTGCCAGCAGACAGGCTGACCTTTTAAATTCACCCCTCCACTTT | CASRQADLLNSPLHF
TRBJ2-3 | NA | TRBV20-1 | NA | TGCAGTGTCGGCACAGATACGCAGTATTTT | CSVGTDTQYF
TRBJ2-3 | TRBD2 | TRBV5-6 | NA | TGTGCCAGCAGCTTGGCGGGAGGGCCCTCGGGTACGCAGTATTTT | CASSLAGGPSGTQYF
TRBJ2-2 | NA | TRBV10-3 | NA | TGTGCCATCTCTCTACTGACCGGGGAGCTGTTTTTT | CAISLLTGELFF
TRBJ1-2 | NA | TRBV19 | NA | TGTGCCAGTGGAGCGGGGGGCTACACCTTC | CASGAGGYTF
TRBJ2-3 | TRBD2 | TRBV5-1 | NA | TGCGCCAGCAGCTCACCCGACGGGACTAGCGGGAGTACAGATACGCAGTATTTT | CASSSPDGTSGSTDTQYF
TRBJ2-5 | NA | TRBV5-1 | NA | TGCGCCAGCAGCCTTTATGGGGGGATACAAGAGACCCAGTACTTC | CASSLYGGIQETQYF
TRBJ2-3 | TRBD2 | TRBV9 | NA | TGTGCCAGCAGTTCCGGGGATAATTCGGGAGGTACGCAGTATTTT | CASSSGDNSGGTQYF
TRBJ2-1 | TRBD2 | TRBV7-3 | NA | TGTGCCAGCAGCAGCACCGGGACTAGCGGGAGTAATGAGCAGTTCTTC | CASSSTGTSGSNEQFF
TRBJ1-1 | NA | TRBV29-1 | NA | TGCAGCGTGGGGGGTTCCAGTTTGAACACTGAAGCTTTCTTT | CSVGGSSLNTEAFF
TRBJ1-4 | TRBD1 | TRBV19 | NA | TGTGCCAGTGGACAGGTTAATGAAAAACTGTTTTTT | CASGQVNEKLFF
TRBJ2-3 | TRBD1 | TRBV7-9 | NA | TGTGCCAGCAGCTTGGGACAGGGGTACACAGATACGCAGTATTTT | CASSLGQGYTDTQYF
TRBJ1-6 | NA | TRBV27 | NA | TGTGCCAGCAGTTTATTTATGGAGGCCTATAATTCACCCCTCCACTTT | CASSLFMEAYNSPLHF
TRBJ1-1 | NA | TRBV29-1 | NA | TGCAGCGTTGAAGGTCCGGGACAAGGGAACACTGAAGCTTTCTTT | CSVEGPGQGNTEAFF
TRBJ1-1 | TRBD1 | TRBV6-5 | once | TGTGCCAGCAGTTACATTACAGGGGTCGGTGTCACTGAAGCTTTCTTT | CASSYITGVGVTEAFF
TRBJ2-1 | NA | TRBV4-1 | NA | TGCGCCAGCAGCCAAGATACAGGCAGAAACAATGAGCAGTTCTTC | CASSQDTGRNNEQFF
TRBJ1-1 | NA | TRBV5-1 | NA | TGCGCCAGCAGCCCTGAGCGTTACATGAACACTGAAGCTTTCTTT | CASSPERYMNTEAFF
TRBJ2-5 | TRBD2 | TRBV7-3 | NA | TGTGCCAGCAGTCCAGGCACTAGCGGGACCAACTACCAAGAGACCCAGTACTTC | CASSPGTSGTNYQETQYF
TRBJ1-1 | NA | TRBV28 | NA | TGTGCCAGCAGTTTATGGAGGGGGACCATGAACACTGAAGCTTTCTTT | CASSLWRGTMNTEAFF
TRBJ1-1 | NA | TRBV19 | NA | TGTGCCAGTAGTATGGGGAAGGGCAGGGTGAACACTGAAGCTTTCTTT | CASSMGKGRVNTEAFF
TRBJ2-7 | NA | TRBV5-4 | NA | TGTGCCAGCAGCTTGTACCCCGGCGAGCAGTACTTC | CASSLYPGEQYF
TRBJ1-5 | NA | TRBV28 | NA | TGTGCCAGCAGGCGACAGAGAAATCAGCCCCAGCATTTT | CASRRQRNQPQHF
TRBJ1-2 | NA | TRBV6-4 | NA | TGTGCCAGCAGTGCCGGGTCGAACTATGGCTACACCTTC | CASSAGSNYGYTF
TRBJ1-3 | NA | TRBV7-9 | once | TGTGCCAGCAGCTTACAGGGAAGAGGAAACACCATATATTTT | CASSLQGRGNTIYF
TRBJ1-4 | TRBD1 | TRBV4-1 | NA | TGCGCCAGCAGCCAGACAGGGGTAGATGAAAAACTGTTTTTT | CASSQTGVDEKLFF
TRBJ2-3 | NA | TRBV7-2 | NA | TGTGCCAGCAGCTTAGGTTTAGCCCCGAGTCGCACAGATACGCAGTATTTT | CASSLGLAPSRTDTQYF
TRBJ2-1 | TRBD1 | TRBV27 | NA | TGTGCCAGCAGTTCGCAGGGGGCGCACGATGAGCAGTTCTTC | CASSSQGAHDEQFF
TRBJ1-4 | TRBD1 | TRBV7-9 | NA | TGTGCCAGCAGCACAACAACCGGGACAGGGGCGGGAAAACTGTTTTTT | CASSTTTGTGAGKLFF